These 8 T cell receptor beta chains originate from one sample sequenced in a study of T cell responses to AZD1222 COVID-19 vaccine. Using immunoSEQ multiplex PCR, the repertoire was profiled, and TCRdb retains in-frame clones only, with some absent. The sample holds roughly 160,000 clones, about 92% seen once. The input for sequencing was peripheral blood, taken on day 0 of AZD1222 vaccination. These receptors were obtained from an adult in good health.

The rearrangement links TRBV11-2 to TRBJ2-4; 7 bases fit TRBD1. This CDR3 has 17 amino acids. Per germline, CDR1 SGHAT and CDR2 FQNNGV. The V segment lost 4 bases and the J segment 0 bases; nucleotides outside the gene matches: 9. CDR3 amino acids: CASSSVRGPGAKNIQYF. The CDR3 bases are TGTGCCAGCAGCTCGGTGAGGGGGCCTGGAGCCAAAAACATTCAGTACTTC.

The rearrangement links TRBV4-1 to TRBJ1-4; D call uncertain. The CDR3 covers 17 residues. Trimming pared 0 bases from V and 8 bases from J, leaving 19 bases between. The germline V gene has CDR1 MGHRA and CDR2 YSYEKL. CDR3: CASSQESFTGSGEKLFF. In DNA form, the CDR3 reads TGCGCCAGCAGCCAAGAGTCTTTTACGGGGTCTGGGGAAAAACTGTTTTTT.

V usage is TRBV15 and J usage is TRBJ2-4, with a tentative D call TRBD1 (7 bases). The CDR3 covers 16 residues. CDR1 and CDR2 (germline): LNHNV, YYDKDF (reference sequence). The ends were cut back, 3 bases at V and 6 bases at J, with 18 bases in the middle. In DNA form, the CDR3 reads TGTGCCACCAGCAGGAGGGTGGGGGGACAGAGAAACATTCAGTACTTC. Amino acid sequence: CATSRRVGGQRNIQYF.

CDR3 amino acids: CASSPLEGHNHGYTF. In DNA, the CDR3 is TGTGCCAGCTCACCACTTGAAGGACACAACCATGGCTACACCTTC. J is TRBJ1-2 and V is TRBV18; TRBD1 is a possible D gene (5 bases). The CDR3 is 15 amino acids. In germline, CDR1 is KGHSH, CDR2 LQKENI. The V end was cut by 1 base, the J end by 6 bases, with 15 bases between.

This clone was recorded only once. This CDR3 reads CAWSSAGSTDTQYF. CDR3 nucleotides: TGTGCCTGGAGCTCAGCGGGGAGCACAGATACGCAGTATTTT. This chain joins TRBV30 and TRBJ2-3; 7 bases line up with TRBD2. CDR1 and CDR2 (germline): GTSNPN, SVGIG (reference sequence). The CDR3 is 14 amino acids. J lost 0 bases, V lost 3 bases, and 3 bases had no gene match.

This clone has just one count. This rearrangement joins TRBV21-1 to TRBJ2-5. TRBV21-1 is tagged as a pseudogene. This CDR3 region has 15 residues. This CDR3 reads CASSKEGSSQETQYF. The CDR3 coding sequence is TGTGCCAGCAGCAAAGAAGGCAGCAGCCAAGAGACCCAGTACTTC.

The chain carries TRBV5-1 and TRBJ1-1, with a possible D match to TRBD1 (5 bases). The CDR3 spans 17 residues. Germline CDR1 SGHRS, CDR2 YFSETQ. Trimming took off 2 bases at V and 1 base at J, with 18 bases between the two ends. Here the CDR3 reads CASSFLGYGTGNTEAFF. The CDR3, as DNA: TGCGCCAGCAGCTTCCTGGGTTACGGGACGGGGAACACTGAAGCTTTCTTT.

This clone was found once. The chain has TRBV28 and TRBJ2-7, with D perhaps TRBD1 (5 bases). Deletions cut 8 bases from V and 0 bases from J, with 8 bases between. Germline assignment: CDR1 MDHEN and CDR2 SYDVKM. This CDR3 has 12 residues. The CDR3 coding sequence is TGTGCCAGCTCTGACAGCTCCTACGAGCAGTACTTC. Protein sequence: CASSDSSYEQYF.